The sequence of this TCR beta chain was determined in a study of blood T cell repertoires in COVID-19. In the study's own analysis: Amplifying reference gene primers gave estimates of nucleated cell counts. Profiled with immunoSEQ multiplex PCR; TCRdb holds only in-frame clones, not every one. Clone size and the V and J calls come from that table; the DNA yielded D and trimming. Of some 290,000 clones in the sample, about 90% are singletons; the top ten hold about 1%. Patients at the Seattle site were enrolled during active infection and followed longitudinally. Germline V gene lookup returns CDR1 MNHNS and CDR2 SASEGT. The CDR3 spans 15 residues. Between the trimmed V and J ends, which lost 3 bases and 1 base, there was a span of 12 bases.

This receptor was taken from a middle-aged woman with COVID-19, enrolled during active disease. The chain has TRBV6-1 and TRBJ1-1; D is unresolved. The material sequenced was peripheral blood. The CDR3 DNA reads as TGTGCCAGCAGTGAGGGAGGAGAGACGAACACTGAAGCTTTCTTT. Encoded protein: CASSEGGETNTEAFF.